The 30 T cell receptor beta chains given below trace back to one sample, sequenced in a study of vaccination and CD4 T cells after COVID-19. Cultured CD4+ T cell DNA underwent sequencing with the Oncomine TCR Beta short-read assay. TCRdb re-analysed the PCR reads in MiXCR, keeping a single row per CDR3 protein. The sample holds about 14,000 distinct CDR3 sequences, approximately 60% seen once. This sample's treatment: approximately 10-day PBMC culture with coronavirus spike peptide pools or control peptides (ViraFEST assay). For these TCRs, the target antigens are not known. The sequencing sample was made of CD4+ T cells from blood, cultured in vitro. The receptors were sampled from a human donor who had recovered from COVID-19.

The rearrangement joins TRBV27 to TRBJ2-2, with 10 bases matching TRBD1. The CDR3 runs 15 residues. V lost 3 bases, J lost 4 bases, and 2 bases stayed unmatched. CDR1 is MNHEY, CDR2 SMNVEV, per germline (reference sequence). CDR3 residues: CASSFWDRGTGELFF. In DNA form, the CDR3 reads TGTGCCAGCAGTTTTTGGGACAGGGGCACCGGGGAGCTGTTTTTT.

The rearrangement joins TRBV4-1 to TRBJ2-3; TRBD1 might be the D (6 bases). The length of the CDR3 is 17 residues. Germline values: CDR1 MGHRA, CDR2 YSYEKL. V shed 1 base and J shed 4 bases, with 18 bases lying between them. This CDR3 reads CASSQARLQGRADTQYF. As DNA, the CDR3 is TGCGCCAGCAGCCAAGCGCGACTCCAGGGGCGAGCAGATACGCAGTATTTT.

This clonotype has a handful of counts. The chain joins TRBV20-1 to TRBJ2-1; D not certain. V dropped 6 bases and J dropped 5 bases, with 14 bases sitting between them. Germline CDR1 DFQATT, CDR2 SNEGSKA (reference sequence). This CDR3 is built from 13 residues. In DNA, the CDR3 is TGCAGTGCACTCAATCGACTCAACAATGAGCAGTTCTTC. Protein product: CSALNRLNNEQFF.

This clonotype was counted a few times. The chain joins TRBV27 to TRBJ2-3; unclear D gene. Deletions cut 3 bases from V and 2 bases from J, with 9 bases between. The CDR3 covers 14 residues. Per the germline V gene, CDR1 is MNHEY and CDR2 is SMNVEV (reference sequence). This chain's CDR3 is CASSFSIPTDTQYF. The CDR3 region has the DNA TGTGCCAGCAGTTTCTCTATACCCACAGATACGCAGTATTTT.

The V gene is TRBV6-2 or TRBV6-3, the J gene TRBJ2-5, with no clear D. Looked up from germline, CDR1 is MNHEY and CDR2 is SVGEGT. Deletions cut 5 bases from V and 5 bases from J, with 9 bases between. CDR3 length equals 12 residues. The CDR3 nucleotides read TGTGCCAGCAGTGACCCCCGGGAGACCCAGTACTTC. It codes for CASSDPRETQYF.

The chain uses TRBV19 and TRBJ2-2, with D hard to call. The V end lost 4 bases, the J end lost 9 bases, and 9 bases lay between the germline ends. Germline CDR1 is LNHDA and CDR2 is SQIVND (reference sequence). The CDR3 loop spans 12 amino acids. CDR3 sequence reads: CASSRVARELFF. In nucleotides, the CDR3 is TGTGCCAGTAGTAGGGTGGCCAGGGAGCTGTTTTTT.

V and J are TRBV7-7 and TRBJ2-2; D gene uncertain. V lost 5 bases, J lost 4 bases, and 8 bases lay in between. Germline CDR1 and CDR2: SSHAT and FNYEAQ (reference sequence). The CDR3 spans 13 residues. For the CDR3, the DNA is TGTGCCAGCAGCCCCCTCGTCACCGGGGAGCTGTTTTTT. It is translated as CASSPLVTGELFF.

This clonotype showed up just a few times. CDR3 loop: CSARDGSDRGYTF. The DNA of the CDR3 is TGCAGTGCTAGAGATGGGTCCGATCGGGGCTACACCTTC. The chain joins TRBV20-1 to TRBJ1-2; D gene ambiguous. Per the germline V gene, CDR1 is DFQATT and CDR2 is SNEGSKA (reference sequence). The CDR3 is 13 amino acids. V was trimmed by 0 bases and J by 8 bases, leaving 13 bases between them.

A few counts support this clonotype. The chain employs TRBV6-1 and TRBJ1-6; TRBD1 matches 9 bases. This CDR3 spans 15 amino acids. Germline CDR1 is MNHNS and CDR2 is SASEGT. V trimming: 6 bases; J trimming: 9 bases; junction bases outside the gene matches: 9. In DNA form, the CDR3 reads TGTGCCAGCAGACAGGGGGCGGCTTGGGGTTCACCCCTCCACTTT. Encoded protein: CASRQGAAWGSPLHF.

The rearrangement links TRBV21-1 to TRBJ1-6. TRBV21-1 is tagged as a pseudogene. The length of the CDR3 is 17 residues. The CDR3 loop is CASSKAGSYGTNSPLHF. The CDR3 region has the DNA TGTGCCAGCAGCAAAGCTGGGAGTTACGGAACAAATTCACCCCTCCACTTT.

This clonotype came up a few times. V gene TRBV25-1 combines with J gene TRBJ2-5; 10 positions agree with TRBD2. Per the germline V gene, CDR1 is MGHDK and CDR2 is SYGVNS. Losses at the gene ends were 3 bases for V and 9 bases for J; bases not matched to a gene: 10. There are 15 residues in the CDR3. The CDR3 DNA reads as TGTGCCAGCAGTGAGTCGTGGGTAGCGGGAGGATCCCAGTACTTC. Its protein product is CASSESWVAGGSQYF.

This clonotype was detected a few times. The chain has TRBV6-4 and TRBJ1-5; D ambiguous. CDR1 and CDR2 (germline): MRHNA, SNTAGT. V dropped 2 bases and J dropped 6 bases, with 8 bases sitting between them. The CDR3 consists of 13 residues. The DNA of the CDR3 is TGTGCCAGCAGTGACGAGGAGGGTCAGCCCCAGCATTTT. Encoded protein: CASSDEEGQPQHF.

This clonotype was counted only a few times. This chain connects TRBV19 to TRBJ1-1; perhaps TRBD1 as D (6 bases). Trimming took 1 base from V and 8 from J, leaving 17 bases between them. The length of the CDR3 is 15 residues. Germline V lookup: CDR1 LNHDA, CDR2 SQIVND (reference sequence). As DNA, the CDR3 is TGTGCCAGTAGTATAGGGAACAGGGTGAATGGGGAAGCTTTCTTT. As protein: CASSIGNRVNGEAFF. Drawing the rest from reference TRBV19 and TRBJ1-1, the complete variable domain is DGGITQSPKYLFRKEGQNVTLSCEQNLNHDAMYWYRQDPGQGLRLIYYSQIVNDFQKGDIAEGYSVSREKKESFPLTVTSAQKNPTAFYLCASSIGNRVNGEAFFGQGTRLTVV.

This clonotype was picked up a small number of times. This chain uses TRBV19 with TRBJ2-1; D not certain. V lost 4 bases, J lost 8 bases, and 15 bases lay in between. Germline CDR1 and CDR2: LNHDA and SQIVND (reference sequence). The CDR3 length is 14 residues. CDR3 DNA sequence: TGTGCCAGTAGTAATCTCTTCGGTCAAGATGAGCAGTTCTTC. Translation gives CASSNLFGQDEQFF.

The rearrangement joins TRBV20-1 to TRBJ2-3; unclear D gene. CDR3 length: 13 residues. Germline V gene data show CDR1 as DFQATT and CDR2 as SNEGSKA (reference sequence). The V end was cut by 1 base, the J end by 1 base, with 6 bases between. CDR3 nucleotides: TGCAGTGCTAGAGCGCCGGGCACAGATACGCAGTATTTT. Translating gives CSARAPGTDTQYF.

The chain employs TRBV7-8 and TRBJ1-4; maybe TRBD1 (6 bases). The CDR3 extends over 14 amino acids. With 5 bases removed from V and 4 bases from J, the gap between germline ends came to 11 bases. Germline V gene data show CDR1 as SGHVS and CDR2 as FQNEAQ. This chain's CDR3 is CASSPDSFNEKLFF. Here the CDR3 DNA reads TGTGCCAGCAGCCCGGACAGCTTTAATGAAAAACTGTTTTTT.

This clonotype was observed a few times. Compared with germline, one end of the junction differs, possibly owing to a read error. The chain has TRBV20-1 and TRBJ1-5; TRBD1 is a possible D gene (6 bases). The CDR3 is made up of 19 amino acids. CDR1 is DFQATT, CDR2 SNEGSKA, per germline (reference sequence). The CDR3 region is CSALRGGQGRPISNQPQHF. Here the CDR3 DNA reads TGCAGTGCTCTTAGGGGGGGGCAGGGGAGACCGATTAGCAATCAGCCTCAGCATTTT.

This chain connects TRBV20-1 to TRBJ1-2, with TRBD1 identical over 7 bases. V was clipped by 6 bases and J by 4 bases; unmatched bases: 5. Germline V gene sequence: CDR1 DFQATT, CDR2 SNEGSKA (reference sequence). The CDR3 is 12 amino acids. The CDR3 DNA reads TGCAGTGCCCCGGAGGGGGCCTATGGCTACACCTTC. It specifies CSAPEGAYGYTF.

The sample holds a few counts of this clonotype. This chain links TRBV6-1 with TRBJ1-5; TRBD1 might be the D (6 bases). V lost 4 bases to trimming and J lost 5 bases, with 15 bases between them. The CDR3 is 15 residues long. Germline V gene sequence: CDR1 MNHNS, CDR2 SASEGT. The CDR3 sequence: CASSAIGGQDQPQHF. Here the CDR3 DNA reads TGTGCCAGCAGTGCCATTGGGGGGCAAGATCAGCCCCAGCATTTT.

This clonotype occurred a few times. The chain employs TRBV7-3 and TRBJ2-5; no clear D. Looked up from germline, CDR1 is SGHTA and CDR2 is FQGTGA. This CDR3 has 15 residues. Trimming removed 2 bases at V and 2 bases at J, with 12 bases between. The CDR3 DNA reads TGTGCCAGCAGCTTATCGCCGGGTAGACAAGAGACCCAGTACTTC. Residues: CASSLSPGRQETQYF.

In its sample, this clonotype was seen a few times. The J gene is TRBJ1-3, the V gene TRBV19, with TRBD1 matching 9 bases. CDR1 LNHDA and CDR2 SQIVND come from the germline V gene (reference sequence). V lost 4 bases and J lost 0; bases outside the gene matches: 4. This CDR3 spans 16 amino acids. The CDR3 bases are TGTGCCAGTAGTACGACAGGGGGTGACTCTGGAAACACCATATATTTT. Protein sequence: CASSTTGGDSGNTIYF. Using reference TRBV19 and TRBJ1-3 for the parts outside the CDR3, the full variable domain is DGGITQSPKYLFRKEGQNVTLSCEQNLNHDAMYWYRQDPGQGLRLIYYSQIVNDFQKGDIAEGYSVSREKKESFPLTVTSAQKNPTAFYLCASSTTGGDSGNTIYFGEGSWLTVV.

This clonotype was counted between two and nine times. The chain joins TRBV6-1 to TRBJ1-3, with TRBD1 matching over 8 bases. Germline CDR1 is MNHNS and CDR2 is SASEGT. With 6 bases clipped from V and 8 bases from J, the junction kept 9 bases outside the gene matches. The CDR3 length is 14 residues. CDR3 coding DNA: TGTGCCAGCAGGGCTGGGGCAGGGGGCCACACCATATATTTT. It translates to CASRAGAGGHTIYF.

The chain's CDR3 is CATSDLFREQFF. DNA for the CDR3: TGTGCCACCAGTGATTTGTTCAGAGAGCAGTTCTTC. The chain joins TRBV24-1 to TRBJ2-1; no definite D call. The ends were cut back, 0 bases at V and 10 bases at J, with 6 bases in the middle. This CDR3 is built from 12 residues. Germline V gene sequence: CDR1 KGHDR, CDR2 SFDVKD.

The chain couples TRBV21-1 to TRBJ2-3; the tabulated D call, TRBD1, remains unverified against the DNA. TRBV21-1 is assigned pseudogene status. The CDR3 has 18 amino acids. This CDR3 is CASKPPGAVFSGTDTQYF. CDR3 bases: TGTGCCAGCAAACCCCCAGGGGCAGTGTTTTCCGGCACAGATACGCAGTATTTT.

This clonotype turned up a few times. The J gene is TRBJ2-7, the V gene TRBV20-1; TRBD1 agrees at 7 bases. Losses at the gene ends were 0 bases for V and 3 bases for J; bases not matched to a gene: 8. Germline CDR1 reads DFQATT; CDR2 reads SNEGSKA (reference sequence). This CDR3 is built from 15 residues. CDR3: CSARDRAGGFYEQYF. The CDR3 DNA follows: TGCAGTGCTAGAGATCGGGCAGGGGGTTTCTACGAGCAGTACTTC.

This chain joins TRBV20-1 and TRBJ2-7; TRBD2 might be the D (5 bases). Germline V gene lookup returns CDR1 DFQATT and CDR2 SNEGSKA (reference sequence). This CDR3 has 11 residues. Between the trimmed V and J ends, which lost 4 bases and 3 bases, there was a span of 7 bases. DNA of the CDR3: TGCAGTGCTATAACTAGCTACGAGCAGTACTTC. Translated: CSAITSYEQYF.

In regard to this clonotype: One end of the junction does not line up with germline, which may come from a read error. The chain links TRBV10-3 to TRBJ1-1, with 7 bases identical to TRBD1. This CDR3 is built from 14 residues. The germline gives CDR1 ENHRY, CDR2 SYGVKD. CDR3 in DNA: TGTGCCAGCAGTTACCGCGACAGGGTCCCTGAAGCTTTCTTT. This encodes CASSYRDRVPEAFF.

This clonotype was observed a few times. The chain has TRBV6-1 and TRBJ2-5; 13 nucleotides agree with TRBD2. Germline V gives CDR1 MNHNS, CDR2 SASEGT. The J segment lost 4 bases and the V segment lost 7 bases, leaving 6 bases of the junction unmatched. The CDR3 covers 15 residues. The DNA of the CDR3 is TGTGCCAGCAAAAGGACTAGCGGGAGAGGAGAGACCCAGTACTTC. This encodes CASKRTSGRGETQYF.

The chain links TRBV20-1 to TRBJ2-5, with 11 bases aligning to TRBD1. CDR1 and CDR2 from the germline V gene are DFQATT and SNEGSKA (reference sequence). Trimming cost V 6 bases and J 5 bases; bases outside gene matches: 8. The length of the CDR3 is 14 residues. CDR3: CSAKGQGAGETQYF. The CDR3 nucleotides are TGCAGTGCCAAAGGACAGGGGGCGGGGGAGACCCAGTACTTC.

The rearrangement uses TRBV2 and TRBJ2-6; a weak D match, TRBD1 (6 bases). Germline V gene data show CDR1 as SNHLY and CDR2 as FYNNEI. Between the trimmed V and J ends, which lost 6 bases and 4 bases, there was a span of 13 bases. The CDR3 is 15 residues long. The CDR3 DNA reads as TGTGCCAGCAGCGAACAGGGAGCGGGGGCCAACGTCCTGACTTTC. It specifies CASSEQGAGANVLTF.